A selection of T cell receptor beta chains follows, all from one sample in a study of shared clonotypes between healthy human individuals. Sequenced by immunoSEQ multiplex PCR; TCRdb stores in-frame clones only, minus some. The sample shows 2 million to 2.5 million clones, almost 96% of them seen only once. Sequencing was performed on naive CD4+ T cells sorted from blood. These receptors all stem from a man aged 18 to 29 in good health. Each CDR3 is given with its conserved first and last residue. The D gene is left open where the match is weak. Some rows mark clone size as missing; the rest say once, few, many or name a class of expanded clone.

D	J	size	V	CDR3	DNA
TRBD2	TRBJ2-1	-	TRBV25-1	CASSGLGSGGYNEQFF	TGTGCCAGCAGTGGGTTGGGCAGCGGGGGATACAATGAGCAGTTCTTC
-	TRBJ2-1	-	TRBV11-2	CASSTTEVNEQFF	TGTGCCAGCAGCACGACAGAGGTCAATGAGCAGTTCTTC
-	TRBJ2-7	-	TRBV6-1	CASSDRSASYEQYF	TGTGCCAGCAGTGACCGGTCAGCCTCCTACGAGCAGTACTTC
-	TRBJ1-5	-	TRBV6-5	CASTSGFEPQHF	TGTGCCAGCACCTCAGGGTTTGAGCCCCAGCATTTT
TRBD1	TRBJ2-3	-	TRBV5-1	CASSTGTGGKDTQYF	TGCGCCAGCAGCACGGGGACAGGGGGCAAAGATACGCAGTATTTT
TRBD1	TRBJ1-1	-	TRBV5-4	CASSLVWQGVTEAFF	TGTGCCAGCAGCTTGGTTTGGCAGGGGGTCACTGAAGCTTTCTTT
-	TRBJ2-3	-	TRBV29-1	CSILQRGSRLSWTQYF	TGCAGCATCCTCCAGCGTGGCAGCCGCCTGAGTTGGACGCAGTATTTT
-	TRBJ1-1	once	TRBV2	CASSEALTLGAAFF	TGTGCCAGCAGTGAAGCGCTTACCCTTGGGGCAGCTTTCTTT
-	TRBJ1-2	-	TRBV30	CAWSVGSYYGYTF	TGTGCCTGGAGTGTTGGGAGTTACTATGGCTACACCTTC
-	TRBJ1-4	-	TRBV7-2	CASSLDLGPRKLFF	TGTGCCAGCAGCTTAGATTTAGGCCCGCGAAAACTGTTTTTT
-	TRBJ2-2	-	TRBV18	CASFHQSDTGELFF	TGTGCCAGCTTTCACCAATCAGACACCGGGGAGCTGTTTTTT
-	TRBJ1-4	-	TRBV4-1	CASSQGWGEGANEKLFF	TGCGCCAGCAGCCAAGGTTGGGGAGAGGGGGCTAATGAAAAACTGTTTTTT
-	TRBJ2-5	-	TRBV18	CASSPSRAVSQETQYF	TGTGCCAGCTCACCAAGTCGGGCGGTTAGCCAAGAGACCCAGTACTTC
TRBD1	TRBJ1-6	-	TRBV5-6	CASSLDRGNSPLHF	TGTGCCAGCAGTCTGGACAGGGGTAATTCACCCCTCCACTTT
-	TRBJ2-1	-	TRBV11-2	CASSSSSLGKDEQFF	TGTGCCAGCAGCTCCTCGTCCCTGGGGAAGGATGAGCAGTTCTTC
-	TRBJ2-7	-	TRBV7-6	CASSPSWSGAYEQYF	TGTGCCAGCAGCCCCAGTTGGTCAGGGGCTTACGAGCAGTACTTC
TRBD2	TRBJ2-1	-	TRBV7-2	CASSTLAGGDEQFF	TGTGCCAGCAGCACGCTAGCGGGAGGGGATGAGCAGTTCTTC
TRBD2	TRBJ2-1	once	TRBV5-1	CASRRERYNEQFF	TGCGCCAGCAGGCGGGAGAGATACAATGAGCAGTTCTTC
-	TRBJ2-1	-	TRBV5-4	CASSLAPSHNEQFF	TGTGCCAGCAGCTTAGCCCCCTCGCACAATGAGCAGTTCTTC
-	TRBJ1-5	few	TRBV2	CASRTEYSNQPQHF	TGTGCCAGCAGGACAGAATATAGCAATCAGCCCCAGCATTTT
TRBD1	TRBJ1-2	-	TRBV27	CASSLTGQGFFGGYTF	TGTGCCAGCAGTTTAACAGGACAGGGGTTCTTTGGTGGCTACACCTTC
-	TRBJ2-7	-	TRBV5-8	CASSLGVTGPLAEQYF	TGTGCCAGCAGCTTGGGGGTGACAGGACCTCTGGCCGAGCAGTACTTC
-	TRBJ2-6	-	TRBV6-1	CASSEAPVAGANVLTF	TGTGCCAGCAGTGAAGCACCAGTTGCCGGGGCCAACGTCCTGACTTTC
-	TRBJ2-3	-	TRBV5-1	CASSLSGPSTDTQYF	TGCGCCAGCAGCTTGAGCGGGCCTAGCACAGATACGCAGTATTTT
-	TRBJ2-7	-	TRBV6-5	CASSLTGLRDYEQYF	TGTGCCAGCAGTCTAACAGGGTTGCGGGACTACGAGCAGTACTTC
TRBD2	TRBJ2-7	once	TRBV7-2	CASSPRLAGANEQYF	TGTGCCAGCAGCCCCCGACTAGCGGGAGCTAACGAGCAGTACTTC
-	TRBJ1-1	-	TRBV18	CASSPLFDSEAFF	TGTGCCAGCTCACCACTTTTTGACAGCGAAGCTTTCTTT
TRBD1	TRBJ1-2	few	TRBV6-6	CAIEPTGGYGYTF	TGTGCCATCGAGCCCACAGGGGGCTATGGCTACACCTTC
TRBD1	TRBJ1-6	-	TRBV2	CASRHDRASYNSPLHF	TGTGCCAGCAGACACGACAGGGCATCCTATAATTCACCCCTCCACTTT